This passage covers 25 T cell receptor beta chains from one sample sequenced in a study of blood T cell repertoires in COVID-19. Produced via immunoSEQ multiplex PCR; TCRdb's table is partial and in-frame only. This sample has over 200,000 clones, with more than 85% found just once. Source material: peripheral blood. Source of these receptors: a man aged 40-49 years with active or convalescent COVID-19.

V and J are TRBV7-9 and TRBJ2-1; 13 bases map to TRBD2. Germline CDR1 reads SEHNR; CDR2 reads FQNEAQ (reference sequence). The CDR3 length is 17 residues. The junction had 11 bases not matched to a gene; V was cut back by 5 bases and J by 7 bases. The CDR3 loop is CASSAVTTSGRGNEQFF. CDR3 sequence (DNA): TGTGCCAGCAGCGCTGTGACTACTAGCGGGAGGGGGAATGAGCAGTTCTTC.

V usage is TRBV11-2 and J usage is TRBJ2-5; tentative D call: TRBD2 (6 bases). The germline V gene encodes CDR1 SGHAT and CDR2 FQNNGV. There are 15 residues in the CDR3. V lost 6 bases and J lost 3, with 17 bases in between. The CDR3 sequence: CASRNIKAGKETQYF. The CDR3 nucleotides are TGTGCCAGCAGGAATATCAAAGCGGGTAAAGAGACCCAGTACTTC.

The chain links TRBV18 to TRBJ2-7, with D perhaps matching TRBD1 (6 bases). Germline CDR1 and CDR2: KGHSH and LQKENI. Trimming took 3 bases from V and 0 from J, leaving 9 bases between them. The CDR3 spans 14 residues. The CDR3 region has the DNA TGTGCCAGCTCACCGGACAGAATCTCCTACGAGCAGTACTTC. This translates into CASSPDRISYEQYF.

This clone was counted many times. This rearrangement joins TRBV19 to TRBJ1-5; 7 positions match TRBD1. This CDR3 comprises 14 residues. Germline V gene data show CDR1 as LNHDA and CDR2 as SQIVND (reference sequence). After removal of 5 bases from V and 2 bases from J, the junction contained 3 bases not matched to a gene. In DNA, the CDR3 is TGTGCCAGTAGTTCCGACAGGGGCAATCAGCCCCAGCATTTT. As protein: CASSSDRGNQPQHF.

The rearrangement joins TRBV28 to TRBJ1-3, with D possibly being TRBD1 (5 bases). This CDR3 is 14 amino acids long. Germline V CDR1 and CDR2: MDHEN, SYDVKM. The V end was cut by 8 bases, the J end by 1 base, with 12 bases between. In DNA, the CDR3 is TGTGCCAGCTCGGACGGGACTTCTGGAAACACCATATATTTT. This encodes CASSDGTSGNTIYF.

The V gene is TRBV7-3, the J gene TRBJ2-5, with D perhaps TRBD2 (5 bases). In germline, CDR1 is SGHTA, CDR2 FQGTGA. The CDR3 has 14 amino acids. Trimming pared 0 bases from V and 5 bases from J, leaving 10 bases between. CDR3 sequence reads: CASSLTGVGETQYF. The CDR3 nucleotides are TGTGCCAGCAGCTTAACCGGGGTTGGGGAGACCCAGTACTTC.

The gene calls are TRBV7-6 and TRBJ2-7; D is possibly TRBD1 (5 bases). The CDR3 sequence is 13 residues long. With 3 bases removed from V and 9 bases from J, the gap between germline ends came to 15 bases. Germline V gene lookup returns CDR1 SGHVS and CDR2 FNYEAQ. DNA of the CDR3: TGTGCCAGCAGCTTCCAAGGGGTCGGCGGGCAGTACTTC. The encoded protein is CASSFQGVGGQYF.

The genes are TRBV27 and TRBJ2-2; 7 bases line up with TRBD1. The CDR3 has 15 residues. Germline V gene data show CDR1 as MNHEY and CDR2 as SMNVEV (reference sequence). V shed 2 bases and J 4 bases; nucleotides not matched to a gene: 4. DNA of the CDR3: TGTGCCAGCAGTTTAGACAGGGAACTCACCGGGGAGCTGTTTTTT. As protein: CASSLDRELTGELFF.

The V and J genes are TRBV30 and TRBJ2-7, with TRBD2 as a possible D gene (5 bases). Germline CDR1 is GTSNPN and CDR2 is SVGIG (reference sequence). The CDR3 is 12 residues long. V dropped 2 bases and J dropped 4 bases, with 9 bases sitting between them. CDR3 in amino acids: CAWSRGKYEQYF. The CDR3 nucleotides read TGTGCCTGGAGTCGGGGTAAATACGAGCAGTACTTC.

The chain is built from TRBV2 and TRBJ1-5, with no clear D. Per germline, CDR1 SNHLY and CDR2 FYNNEI. The CDR3 is made up of 14 amino acids. V lost 5 bases and J 5 bases, leaving 13 bases between the germline ends. The DNA of the CDR3 is TGTGCCAGCAGTCCCTACGGGGTTTATCAGCCCCAGCATTTT. Its protein is CASSPYGVYQPQHF.

In DNA, the CDR3 is TGTGCCAGCTCACCAGTGGGGGGTTCCAGCACTGAAGCTTTCTTT. It translates to CASSPVGGSSTEAFF. The rearrangement joins TRBV18 to TRBJ1-1, with D tentatively TRBD1 (5 bases). CDR1 is KGHSH, CDR2 LQKENI, per germline. V dropped 2 bases and J dropped 4 bases, with 14 bases sitting between them. The CDR3 totals 15 residues.

V and J are TRBV9 and TRBJ2-5, with D possibly matching TRBD1 (6 bases). Germline V gene data show CDR1 as SGDLS and CDR2 as YYNGEE. The CDR3 loop spans 14 amino acids. V lost 3 bases, J lost 1 base, and 10 bases lay in between. Here the CDR3 reads CASSAGAGQETQYF. Written as DNA, the CDR3 is TGTGCCAGCAGCGCAGGGGCAGGCCAAGAGACCCAGTACTTC.

DNA of the CDR3: TGTGCCAGCAGCCCGCCAGGGGGGATCTATGGCTACACCTTC. Its protein is CASSPPGGIYGYTF. The chain combines TRBV5-5 with TRBJ1-2, with TRBD1 matching over 7 bases. The CDR3 runs 14 residues. Germline-derived CDR1 and CDR2 are SGHKS and YYEKEE (reference sequence). V was clipped by 4 bases and J by 4 bases; unmatched bases: 7.

The chain employs TRBV5-1 and TRBJ2-1, with 8 bases aligning to TRBD1. Looked up from germline, CDR1 is SGHRS and CDR2 is YFSETQ. Trimming took 3 bases from V and 13 from J; bases not matched to a gene: 18. This CDR3 spans 16 amino acids. The CDR3 here is CASSWPDRADTYTQFF. CDR3 DNA sequence: TGCGCCAGCAGCTGGCCGGACAGGGCCGATACGTATACCCAGTTCTTC.

This rearrangement joins TRBV7-9 to TRBJ2-1, with 8 bases aligning to TRBD2. The CDR3 is 14 residues long. V dropped 4 bases and J dropped 2; count of bases not matched to a gene: 1. CDR1 SEHNR and CDR2 FQNEAQ come from the germline V gene (reference sequence). CDR3: CASSYSGAYNEQFF. CDR3 in DNA: TGTGCCAGCAGCTATAGCGGGGCCTACAATGAGCAGTTCTTC.

This clone has more than one count but fewer than ten. The V gene is TRBV5-4, the J gene TRBJ2-7; 9 nucleotides match TRBD1. The CDR3 consists of 14 residues. Trimming removed 1 base from V and 2 bases from J; junction bases left unmatched: 1. Germline CDR1 SGHNT, CDR2 YYREEE (reference sequence). CDR3 region: CASSLRQGAYEQYF. Written as DNA, the CDR3 is TGTGCCAGCAGCTTGCGACAGGGGGCCTACGAGCAGTACTTC.

This clone appeared many times. V gene TRBV5-4 combines with J gene TRBJ2-1; D unclear. V shed 5 bases and J shed 7 bases, with 16 bases lying between them. The CDR3 has 14 amino acids. Germline assignment: CDR1 SGHNT and CDR2 YYREEE (reference sequence). The CDR3 sequence is CASSLTGRRNEQFF. The CDR3 nucleotides read TGTGCCAGCAGTCTGACGGGTAGACGGAATGAGCAGTTCTTC.

The gene calls are TRBV11-2 and TRBJ2-7, with D tentatively TRBD1 (5 bases). Germline values: CDR1 SGHAT, CDR2 FQNNGV. Trimming left V 1 base short and J 0 bases short, with 10 bases between. CDR3 length equals 15 residues. As DNA, the CDR3 is TGTGCCAGCAGCTTAGTAACAGGTTTCTCCTACGAGCAGTACTTC. It encodes CASSLVTGFSYEQYF.

The CDR3 DNA sequence: TGTGCCAGTAGCCCCGCGCCTAGCACAGATACGCAGTATTTT. This gives the protein CASSPAPSTDTQYF. The chain joins TRBV19 to TRBJ2-3, with D unclear. The V end was cut by 6 bases, the J end by 0 bases, with 10 bases between. Germline V gene data show CDR1 as LNHDA and CDR2 as SQIVND (reference sequence). There are 14 residues in the CDR3.

The rearrangement uses TRBV10-1 and TRBJ2-2; D call uncertain. Trimming pared 0 bases from V and 8 bases from J, leaving 4 bases between. The CDR3 contains 12 residues. Germline CDR1 and CDR2: WNHNN and SYGVQD (reference sequence). The CDR3 loop is CASSESTGELFF. The CDR3 coding sequence is TGCGCCAGCAGTGAGTCGACAGGGGAGCTGTTTTTT.

This clone was detected only once. Here the CDR3 reads CASSHEDRGRDEQFF. As DNA, the CDR3 is TGTGCCAGCTCACACGAGGACAGGGGGCGGGATGAGCAGTTCTTC. This chain connects TRBV18 to TRBJ2-1; 11 bases line up with TRBD1. Germline loops: CDR1 KGHSH, CDR2 LQKENI. The CDR3 spans 15 residues. Trimming took 4 bases from V and 8 from J; bases not matched to a gene: 7.

CDR3 nucleotide sequence: TGTGCCAGCAGCCAAGATGGCGGGGGCTACGAGCAGTACTTC. As protein: CASSQDGGGYEQYF. V is TRBV4-2 and J is TRBJ2-7; 7 nucleotides match TRBD2. Germline CDR1 LGHNA, CDR2 YNFKEQ. The CDR3 has 14 amino acids. V was pared by 0 bases and J by 3 bases, with 2 bases of the junction left unmatched.

This chain links TRBV29-1 with TRBJ2-7, with D unclear. V lost 0 bases, J lost 3 bases, and 9 bases lay in between. Germline CDR1 and CDR2: SQVTM and ANQGSEA. The CDR3 spans 13 residues. The CDR3 DNA reads as TGCAGCGTTGAAGACAGAAAAAACTACGAGCAGTACTTC. Residues: CSVEDRKNYEQYF.

V is TRBV6-1 and J is TRBJ1-6, with D possibly matching TRBD1 (5 bases). The V gene's germline CDR1 is MNHNS and CDR2 SASEGT. V dropped 2 bases and J dropped 7 bases, with 12 bases sitting between them. There are 15 residues in the CDR3. The CDR3 protein is CASSEFDRMNSPLHF. For the CDR3, the DNA is TGTGCCAGCAGTGAATTCGACAGAATGAATTCACCCCTCCACTTT.

The chain uses TRBV5-1 and TRBJ1-4, with TRBD1 identical over 9 bases. CDR1 is SGHRS and CDR2 is YFSETQ in the germline V gene. This CDR3 is 14 amino acids long. Trimming at V came to 4 bases and at J to 7 bases, leaving 5 bases not matched to a gene. This chain's CDR3 is CASSLTGGREKLFF. In nucleotides, the CDR3 is TGCGCCAGCAGCCTGACAGGGGGTCGTGAAAAACTGTTTTTT. The full variable domain, with the rest looked up from reference TRBV5-1 and TRBJ1-4, is KAGVTQTPRYLIKTRGQQVTLSCSPISGHRSVSWYQQTPGQGLQFLFEYFSETQRNKGNFPGRFSGRQFSNSRSEMNVSTLELGDSALYLCASSLTGGREKLFFGSGTQLSVL.